These 26 T cell receptor beta chains originate from one sample sequenced in a study of CD8 T cells in Susac syndrome. Random hexamers primed reverse transcription of 0.5 to 1 ug RNA. Each CDR3 protein gets one entry after TCRdb re-called the immunoSEQ multiplex PCR reads with MiXCR. The sample lists some 200,000 distinct CDR3 sequences, approximately 96% occurring once. The sequenced sample consisted of CD4+ T cells from PBMCs. The receptors were gathered from a human donor with Susac syndrome.

The rearrangement joins TRBV18 to TRBJ1-5; D not certain. Between the trimmed V and J ends, which lost 3 bases and 2 bases, there was a span of 8 bases. The CDR3 totals 14 residues. Germline V gene lookup returns CDR1 KGHSH and CDR2 LQKENI. CDR3 protein: CASSPLGGNQPQHF. The DNA of the CDR3 is TGTGCCAGCTCACCTTTGGGCGGCAATCAGCCCCAGCATTTT.

J is TRBJ2-7 and V is TRBV5-6; D might be TRBD2 (6 bases). Germline V gene lookup returns CDR1 SGHDT and CDR2 YYEEEE. The CDR3 has 13 residues. Trimming pared 4 bases from V and 3 bases from J, leaving 11 bases between. The CDR3 region is CASSLTSIYEQYF. The CDR3 nucleotides are TGTGCCAGCAGCCTGACTAGTATCTACGAGCAGTACTTC.

The chain carries TRBV7-3 and TRBJ2-1; 8 bases match TRBD2. V dropped 5 bases and J dropped 9; count of bases not matched to a gene: 6. CDR3 length: 13 residues. Germline CDR1 SGHTA, CDR2 FQGTGA. CDR3 loop: CASSLTGGVEQFF. In nucleotides, the CDR3 is TGTGCCAGCAGCCTGACCGGGGGGGTTGAGCAGTTCTTC.

This clonotype was seen just once. V usage is TRBV3-1 and J usage is TRBJ2-5, with a possible D match to TRBD2 (5 bases). Germline V gene sequence: CDR1 LGHDT, CDR2 YNNKEL (reference sequence). V was shortened by 4 bases and J by 5 bases, with 14 bases between the two germline ends. The length of the CDR3 is 14 residues. Written as DNA, the CDR3 is TGTGCCAGCAGCCGAACTAGGACTTGGGAGACCCAGTACTTC. Translation: CASSRTRTWETQYF.

This chain uses TRBV30 with TRBJ2-5; a possible D gene is TRBD2 (7 bases). Trimming removed 0 bases at V and 5 bases at J, with 13 bases between. The CDR3 loop spans 14 amino acids. Germline CDR1 and CDR2: GTSNPN and SVGIG (reference sequence). The CDR3 coding sequence is TGTGCCTGGAGTGTGGGGGGGGCCCGGGAGACCCAGTACTTC. Translated, it gives CAWSVGGARETQYF.

The rearrangement uses TRBV14 and TRBJ1-2; unclear D gene. The germline V gene encodes CDR1 SGHDN and CDR2 FVKESK. CDR3 length: 15 residues. V lost 4 bases, J lost 3 bases, and 15 bases lay in between. CDR3: CASSPRNLDHYGYTF. In nucleotides, the CDR3 is TGTGCCAGCAGCCCACGCAACCTCGACCACTATGGCTACACCTTC.

This CDR3 reads CASSLDRGSGDTEAFF. DNA for the CDR3: TGTGCCAGCAGTTTAGATAGGGGCTCGGGGGACACTGAAGCTTTCTTT. The chain links TRBV12-3 or TRBV12-4 to TRBJ1-1; a possible D gene is TRBD1 (5 bases). This CDR3 contains 16 residues. The V end lost 1 base, the J end lost 3 bases, and 15 bases lay between the germline ends.

The rearrangement joins TRBV29-1 to TRBJ1-1; 8 nucleotides match TRBD1. V was pared by 7 bases and J by 1 base, with 5 bases of the junction left unmatched. The CDR3 contains 13 residues. Germline CDR1 SQVTM, CDR2 ANQGSEA. The chain's CDR3 is CSAQTGGNTEAFF. CDR3 in DNA: TGCAGCGCCCAAACAGGGGGGAACACTGAAGCTTTCTTT.

The chain recombines TRBV12-3 or TRBV12-4 with TRBJ2-7; no definite D call. V lost 1 base to trimming and J lost 2 bases, with 9 bases between them. This CDR3 spans 14 amino acids. CDR3 bases: TGTGCCAGCAGTTTAGGGGGATTTGCCTACGAGCAGTACTTC. Translating gives CASSLGGFAYEQYF.

The chain couples TRBV20-1 to TRBJ1-5; D is possibly TRBD1 (6 bases). CDR3 length equals 16 residues. Trimming removed 3 bases from V and 2 bases from J, with 17 bases in between. The V gene's germline CDR1 is DFQATT and CDR2 SNEGSKA (reference sequence). CDR3 amino acids: CSASVGAGDRNQPQHF. CDR3 DNA sequence: TGCAGTGCTAGTGTTGGGGCAGGGGATCGCAATCAGCCCCAGCATTTT.

This chain links TRBV4-3 with TRBJ2-7; D perhaps matches TRBD1 (6 bases). Deletions cut 0 bases from V and 1 base from J, with 10 bases between. Per germline, CDR1 LGHNA and CDR2 YSLEER. CDR3 size: 15 residues. CDR3 sequence reads: CASSQDPRGSYEQYF. In DNA form, the CDR3 reads TGCGCCAGCAGCCAAGATCCCAGGGGATCCTACGAGCAGTACTTC.

This sequence joins TRBV29-1 and TRBJ1-2; maybe TRBD1 (6 bases). Germline CDR1 and CDR2: SQVTM and ANQGSEA. The CDR3 has 13 amino acids. The V gene lost 4 bases and the J gene lost 8 bases, with 17 bases spanning the gap. The CDR3 loop reads CSVAGGAIDGYTF. The CDR3 nucleotides read TGCAGCGTTGCGGGGGGCGCGATTGACGGCTACACCTTC.

The CDR3 nucleotides read TGTGCCAGCAGTGAAAACTATTCCCAAGAGACCCAGTACTTC. This sequence encodes CASSENYSQETQYF. The V and J genes are TRBV2 and TRBJ2-5; D unresolved. Trimming cost V 2 bases and J 1 base, with 8 bases left between them. This CDR3 is built from 14 residues. The germline gives CDR1 SNHLY, CDR2 FYNNEI.

This sequence joins TRBV29-1 and TRBJ2-2; D is tentatively TRBD1 or TRBD2 (5 bases each). The germline V gene encodes CDR1 SQVTM and CDR2 ANQGSEA. The CDR3 sequence is 14 residues long. V gave up 3 bases and J gave up 6 bases, with 14 bases separating them. This chain's CDR3 is CSVELGEKPGELFF. The DNA of the CDR3 is TGCAGCGTTGAGCTGGGGGAGAAGCCCGGGGAGCTGTTTTTT.

The V and J genes are TRBV4-2 and TRBJ2-7; weak D call: TRBD1 (5 bases). CDR3 size: 12 residues. V dropped 1 base and J dropped 6 bases, with 7 bases sitting between them. Germline V gene lookup returns CDR1 LGHNA and CDR2 YNFKEQ. The CDR3 spells CASSQVQGEQYF. For the CDR3, the DNA is TGTGCCAGCAGCCAAGTTCAGGGCGAGCAGTACTTC.

V usage is TRBV19 and J usage is TRBJ1-6; D not resolved. CDR3 length: 14 amino acids. Germline loops: CDR1 LNHDA, CDR2 SQIVND (reference sequence). V was cut by 6 bases and J by 8 bases, with 14 bases left in between. The CDR3 sequence is CASRRASRDSPLHF. The CDR3 DNA is TGTGCCAGTAGGCGGGCCTCAAGGGATTCACCCCTCCACTTT. Full variable domain (rest looked up from reference TRBV19 and TRBJ1-6): DGGITQSPKYLFRKEGQNVTLSCEQNLNHDAMYWYRQDPGQGLRLIYYSQIVNDFQKGDIAEGYSVSREKKESFPLTVTSAQKNPTAFYLCASRRASRDSPLHFGNGTRLTVT.

The chain carries TRBV24-1 and TRBJ2-3; 16 nucleotides align to TRBD2. Unmatched junction bases numbered 9, after V lost 4 bases and J lost 6 bases. This CDR3 spans 18 amino acids. Germline loops: CDR1 KGHDR, CDR2 SFDVKD. CDR3 in DNA: TGTGCCACCAGTGACAAGCCGGGACTAGCGGGGGGGCTGGATACGCAGTATTTT. It translates to CATSDKPGLAGGLDTQYF.

The V call is TRBV19, the J call TRBJ2-6; D is ambiguous. CDR1 is LNHDA, CDR2 SQIVND, per germline (reference sequence). The CDR3 runs 14 residues. Between the trimmed V and J ends, which lost 5 bases and 4 bases, there was a span of 9 bases. The CDR3 nucleotides are TGTGCCAGTAGTCCCGCTGCAGGGGCCAACGTCCTGACTTTC. It codes for CASSPAAGANVLTF.

This chain uses TRBV7-3 with TRBJ2-4; 7 nucleotides match TRBD2. J lost 8 bases, V lost 3 bases, and 10 bases had no gene match. The CDR3 runs to 15 residues. Germline V CDR1 and CDR2: SGHTA, FQGTGA. The CDR3 DNA reads TGTGCCAGCAGCTTCGGGTACACTAGCGAGGACATTCAGTACTTC. This codes for CASSFGYTSEDIQYF.

The V and J genes are TRBV29-1 and TRBJ1-2, with 10 bases lining up with TRBD1. The length of the CDR3 is 13 residues. CDR1 is SQVTM, CDR2 ANQGSEA, per germline. The ends lost 7 bases at V and 2 bases at J; junction bases unmatched: 4. CDR3 bases: TGCAGCGCCGGGGGACAGGGGAACTATGGCTACACCTTC. Translated: CSAGGQGNYGYTF.

The chain joins TRBV19 to TRBJ2-7; 11 bases are a match to TRBD2. This CDR3 contains 14 residues. Unmatched junction bases numbered 2, after V lost 2 bases and J lost 5 bases. Germline V gives CDR1 LNHDA, CDR2 SQIVND (reference sequence). The CDR3 region has the DNA TGTGCCAGTAGTATAACTAGCGGGGGCGACGAGCAGTACTTC. It specifies CASSITSGGDEQYF.

This chain uses TRBV4-1 with TRBJ2-2, with D perhaps being TRBD1 or TRBD2 (6 bases each). Deletions cut 1 base from V and 1 base from J, with 13 bases between. The V gene's germline CDR1 is MGHRA and CDR2 YSYEKL. This CDR3 contains 17 residues. The CDR3 sequence: CASSQGHREVNTGELFF. The DNA for the CDR3 is TGCGCCAGCAGCCAAGGGCACAGGGAGGTGAACACCGGGGAGCTGTTTTTT.

CDR3 residues: CASSRERTEAFF. CDR3 DNA: TGTGCCAGCAGCAGGGAAAGGACTGAAGCTTTCTTT. The gene calls are TRBV12-3 or TRBV12-4 and TRBJ1-1; D perhaps matches TRBD1 (5 bases). V lost 6 bases and J 5 bases, leaving 10 bases between the germline ends. The CDR3 covers 12 residues.

The rearrangement joins TRBV30 to TRBJ2-5; D call uncertain. Trimming cost V 3 bases and J 2 bases, with 7 bases left between them. This CDR3 is 12 amino acids long. CDR1 GTSNPN and CDR2 SVGIG come from the germline V gene (reference sequence). The CDR3 reads CAWRDLQETQYF. As DNA, the CDR3 is TGTGCCTGGAGGGATCTTCAAGAGACCCAGTACTTC.

The rearrangement joins TRBV2 to TRBJ2-2, with 7 bases matching TRBD1. The junction had 10 bases not matched to a gene; V was cut back by 1 base and J by 2 bases. Germline V gene data show CDR1 as SNHLY and CDR2 as FYNNEI. The CDR3 contains 18 residues. The CDR3 nucleotides read TGTGCCAGCAGTGAAGGTCCCAACGGACAGGCCAACACCGGGGAGCTGTTTTTT. Encoded protein: CASSEGPNGQANTGELFF.

The chain is built from TRBV3-1 and TRBJ2-5; no definite D call. The germline V gene encodes CDR1 LGHDT and CDR2 YNNKEL (reference sequence). V dropped 5 bases and J dropped 2 bases, with 9 bases sitting between them. The CDR3 contains 13 residues. In nucleotides, the CDR3 is TGTGCCAGCAGCTCAACCGTACAAGAGACCCAGTACTTC. Protein sequence: CASSSTVQETQYF.